Presented here are 2 T cell receptor beta chains from one specimen sequenced in a study of T cell responses to AZD1222 COVID-19 vaccine. Produced via immunoSEQ multiplex PCR; TCRdb's table is partial and in-frame only. The table includes some 98,000 clones, roughly 86% detected once. Sequenced here: peripheral blood, sampled 28 days after the second AZD1222 dose. The source is an adult who received the AZD1222 COVID-19 vaccine.

The chain links TRBV5-6 to TRBJ1-2; D gene ambiguous. The V and J ends lost 2 bases and 8 bases respectively, with 7 bases between them. The CDR3 sequence is 11 residues long. In germline, CDR1 is SGHDT, CDR2 YYEEEE. The CDR3 loop is CASSFSRGYTF. CDR3 bases: TGTGCCAGCAGCTTTAGTAGAGGCTACACCTTC.

The chain combines TRBV27 with TRBJ2-1, with unresolved D. The CDR3 runs 13 residues. CDR1 and CDR2 from the germline V gene are MNHEY and SMNVEV (reference sequence). Trimming took 3 bases from V and 8 from J, leaving 11 bases between them. The CDR3 nucleotides read TGTGCCAGCAGTTTTGGGATAGTCGATGAGCAGTTCTTC. Translation gives CASSFGIVDEQFF.